The 27 T cell receptor beta chains listed next were all sequenced from one sample in a study of T cells in localized non-small cell lung cancer (dated by TCRdb to about 2020). Libraries were built with the immunoSEQ multiplex PCR assay. Not all clones reach the TCRdb copy of this immuneACCESS table, which keeps in-frame sequences only. Checked studies attribute under half of the gap to unresolved V genes and leave the rest unexplained. Here the sample has approximately 2,500 clones; roughly 36% occur a single time. The ten largest clones represent about 6% of the sample. Sample: lung tumor tissue, taken before any cancer treatment. Every receptor here comes from a man aged 40 to 69 with stage I lung adenocarcinoma.

This clone came up a few times. This chain uses TRBV7-2 with TRBJ2-5; no firm D call. Germline V gene sequence: CDR1 SGHTA, CDR2 FQGNSA. This CDR3 spans 13 amino acids. Between the trimmed V and J ends, which lost 1 base and 5 bases, there was a span of 8 bases. The CDR3: CASSLVKAETQYF. CDR3 coding DNA: TGTGCCAGCAGCTTAGTAAAGGCGGAGACCCAGTACTTC.

The chain carries TRBV7-4 and TRBJ2-3, with D unresolved. Trimming left V 5 bases short and J 2 bases short, with 8 bases between. The CDR3 has 13 residues. The germline gives CDR1 SGHVT, CDR2 SQSDAQ. CDR3 sequence: CASSPTITDTQYF. For the CDR3, the DNA is TGTGCCAGCAGCCCCACCATCACAGATACGCAGTATTTT. Using reference TRBV7-4 and TRBJ2-3 for the parts outside the CDR3, the full variable domain is GAGVSQSPRYKVAKRGRDVALRCDSISGHVTLYWYRQTLGQGSEVLTYSQSDAQRDKSGRPSGRFSAERPERSVSTLKIQRTEQGDSAVYLCASSPTITDTQYFGPGTRLTVL.

V gene TRBV29-1 combines with J gene TRBJ1-2, with 7 bases fitting TRBD1. J gave up 8 bases and V 4 bases, and 16 bases lay outside the gene matches. This CDR3 region has 15 residues. Germline CDR1 is SQVTM and CDR2 is ANQGSEA. The CDR3 nucleotides read TGCAGCGTTGCATACACCGGGACAGCCGGTTTAGGCTACACCTTC. This gives the protein CSVAYTGTAGLGYTF.

The chain couples TRBV28 to TRBJ2-4; TRBD2 aligns across 7 bases. This CDR3 has 14 amino acids. Germline V CDR1 and CDR2: MDHEN, SYDVKM. The V and J ends lost 6 bases and 0 bases, in that order; junction bases with no gene match: 2. The CDR3 DNA is TGTGCCAGCAGGGCGGGGGTAGCCAAAAACATTCAGTACTTC. Translated: CASRAGVAKNIQYF. Combining the CDR3 with reference TRBV28 and TRBJ2-4 gives the whole variable domain DVKVTQSSRYLVKRTGEKVFLECVQDMDHENMFWYRQDPGLGLRLIYFSYDVKMKEKGDIPEGYSVSREKKERFSLILESASTNQTSMYLCASRAGVAKNIQYFGAGTRLSVL.

This clone has a handful of counts. This sequence joins TRBV30 and TRBJ1-4; TRBD1 aligns across 8 bases. The CDR3 is made up of 13 amino acids. The V and J ends lost 6 bases and 6 bases, in that order; junction bases with no gene match: 6. CDR1 is GTSNPN, CDR2 SVGIG, per germline (reference sequence). CDR3 bases: TGTGCCTGCGCCGGGACAGGCTATGAAAAACTGTTTTTT. This encodes CACAGTGYEKLFF.

This clone was seen a few times. The gene calls are TRBV14 and TRBJ1-1; D is possibly TRBD1 (6 bases). V was cut by 6 bases and J by 5 bases, with 13 bases left in between. This CDR3 spans 13 amino acids. The V gene's germline CDR1 is SGHDN and CDR2 FVKESK. CDR3 sequence reads: CASSPWGATEAFF. CDR3 sequence (DNA): TGTGCCAGCAGTCCGTGGGGGGCGACTGAAGCTTTCTTT. The full variable domain, its missing parts supplied by reference TRBV14 and TRBJ1-1, is EAGVTQFPSHSVIEKGQTVTLRCDPISGHDNLYWYRRVMGKEIKFLLHFVKESKQDESGMPNNRFLAERTGGTYSTLKVQPAELEDSGVYFCASSPWGATEAFFGQGTRLTVV.

This clone is medium-sized by share. This chain joins TRBV1 and TRBJ2-3. TRBV1 is an annotated pseudogene. There are 15 residues in the CDR3. CDR3 nucleotide sequence: TGCGCCAGCAGCCTAACTCCGGGACGCACAGATACGCAGTATTTT. It translates to CASSLTPGRTDTQYF.

The V and J genes are TRBV18 and TRBJ2-2; either TRBD1 or TRBD2 may fit D (5 bases each). The ends were cut back, 3 bases at V and 7 bases at J, with 12 bases in the middle. Germline V gene lookup returns CDR1 KGHSH and CDR2 LQKENI. This CDR3 spans 14 amino acids. The CDR3 DNA sequence: TGTGCCAGCTCACCTTTCAGGGACGGCGGGGAGCTGTTTTTT. Its protein is CASSPFRDGGELFF.

The gene calls are TRBV9 and TRBJ2-7, with 8 bases matching TRBD1. After removal of 3 bases from V and 2 bases from J, the junction contained 7 bases not matched to a gene. The CDR3 is made up of 15 amino acids. Germline loops: CDR1 SGDLS, CDR2 YYNGEE. CDR3 nucleotides: TGTGCCAGCAGCGACGGGACAGGTGGGACCTACGAGCAGTACTTC. It yields the protein CASSDGTGGTYEQYF.

V gene TRBV19 combines with J gene TRBJ2-2; D not resolved. Germline CDR1 LNHDA, CDR2 SQIVND (reference sequence). Trimming removed 3 bases from V and 3 bases from J, with 8 bases in between. This CDR3 is built from 14 residues. The CDR3 spells CASSMRHHTGELFF. CDR3 in DNA: TGTGCCAGTAGTATGAGGCATCACACCGGGGAGCTGTTTTTT.

The V gene is TRBV29-1, the J gene TRBJ2-3, with D hard to call. V was shortened by 0 bases and J by 4 bases, with 8 bases between the two germline ends. There are 13 residues in the CDR3. Per the germline V gene, CDR1 is SQVTM and CDR2 is ANQGSEA. In DNA, the CDR3 is TGCAGCGTTGAAGACACAGTGGCAGATACGCAGTATTTT. Protein sequence: CSVEDTVADTQYF.

In its sample, this clone is medium-sized. The chain links TRBV11-3 to TRBJ1-1; no clear D. Trimming pared 5 bases from V and 0 bases from J, leaving 10 bases between. From germline, CDR1 is SGHNT and CDR2 YENEEA. The CDR3 is 14 amino acids. The CDR3 loop is CASSLSRVNTEAFF. CDR3 nucleotide sequence: TGTGCCAGCAGCCTTTCTAGGGTGAACACTGAAGCTTTCTTT.

The CDR3 coding sequence is TGCAGCGTGGCTGGACTAGCGGGATCGAACACCGGGGAGCTGTTTTTT. This translates into CSVAGLAGSNTGELFF. V is TRBV29-1 and J is TRBJ2-2; 12 bases match TRBD2. CDR1 and CDR2 from the germline V gene are SQVTM and ANQGSEA. V lost 6 bases, J lost 0 bases, and 5 bases stayed unmatched. CDR3 size: 16 residues.

In this sample, this clone turned up a few times. V gene TRBV30 combines with J gene TRBJ1-5; D unclear. CDR1 and CDR2 (germline): GTSNPN, SVGIG (reference sequence). The ends were cut back, 1 base at V and 6 bases at J, with 7 bases in the middle. The CDR3 is 12 amino acids. For the CDR3, the DNA is TGTGCCTGGAGTGAGGGATTTCAGCCCCAGCATTTT. Translation gives CAWSEGFQPQHF.

The chain employs TRBV9 and TRBJ2-3; TRBD2 aligns across 7 bases. Germline loops: CDR1 SGDLS, CDR2 YYNGEE. V dropped 3 bases and J dropped 1; count of bases not matched to a gene: 5. The CDR3 extends over 15 amino acids. CDR3: CASSDSGYGTDTQYF. The CDR3, as DNA: TGTGCCAGCAGCGATAGCGGGTATGGCACAGATACGCAGTATTTT.

With regard to this clone: The CDR3 end falls 1 residue outside the read, so it is completed with the germline J gene. This sequence joins TRBV10-3 and TRBJ2-1; D not certain. The V end lost 0 bases, the J end lost 3 bases, and 6 bases lay between the germline ends. The CDR3 runs 14 residues. Germline loops: CDR1 ENHRY, CDR2 SYGVKD. The DNA read from the CDR3 is TGTGCCATCAGTGAGTCGACGGACTACAATGAGCAGTTC. Its protein product is CAISESTDYNEQF. The complete CDR3 sequence is CAISESTDYNEQFF.

This clone came up a few times. The V gene is TRBV30, the J gene TRBJ1-4, with a tentative D call TRBD1 (6 bases). Per germline, CDR1 GTSNPN and CDR2 SVGIG (reference sequence). V was pared by 1 base and J by 9 bases, with 9 bases between. The length of the CDR3 is 12 residues. The CDR3 sequence is CAWSEQGKKLFF. The CDR3 nucleotides are TGTGCCTGGAGTGAGCAGGGGAAAAAACTGTTTTTT.

There are a few counts of this clone. The chain links TRBV11-3 to TRBJ2-5, with TRBD2 matching 12 bases. Germline V lookup: CDR1 SGHNT, CDR2 YENEEA. J was trimmed by 4 bases and V by 4 bases; bases with no gene match: 10. The CDR3 runs 17 residues. The CDR3 coding sequence is TGTGCCAGCAGCTACTCTCCGACTAGCGGGAGTCGAGAGACCCAGTACTTC. It translates to CASSYSPTSGSRETQYF. The whole variable domain, remainder taken from reference TRBV11-3 and TRBJ2-5, is EAGVVQSPRYKIIEKKQPVAFWCNPISGHNTLYWYLQNLGQGPELLIRYENEEAVDDSQLPKDRFSAERLKGVDSTLKIQPAELGDSAVYLCASSYSPTSGSRETQYFGPGTRLLVL.

The rearrangement links TRBV19 to TRBJ2-3; D is unresolved. CDR1 and CDR2 (germline): LNHDA, SQIVND (reference sequence). The CDR3 consists of 13 residues. Trimming took off 7 bases at V and 4 bases at J, with 12 bases between the two ends. The CDR3: CASNRQVADTQYF. The CDR3, as DNA: TGTGCCAGTAACCGCCAGGTTGCAGATACGCAGTATTTT.

This clone was detected only a few times. The J gene is TRBJ2-7, the V gene TRBV6-7; 8 bases line up with TRBD2. TRBV6-7 qualifies as an ORF whose function is uncertain. The CDR3 is 14 amino acids. Trimming cost V 7 bases and J 4 bases; bases outside gene matches: 9. The CDR3 sequence is CASNVAGRAYEQYF. The CDR3 DNA reads TGTGCCAGCAATGTAGCGGGAAGGGCGTACGAGCAGTACTTC.

By sample share, this clone is medium-sized. V usage is TRBV11-3 and J usage is TRBJ1-2; a weak D match, TRBD1 (6 bases). The CDR3 has 14 residues. V lost 2 bases to trimming and J lost 8 bases, with 15 bases between them. CDR1 SGHNT and CDR2 YENEEA come from the germline V gene. The CDR3 DNA reads as TGTGCCAGCAGCTTATTGGGGCAGGGGAGAGGCTACACCTTC. Its protein is CASSLLGQGRGYTF.

The chain joins TRBV18 to TRBJ1-1; no clear D. Germline CDR1 and CDR2: KGHSH and LQKENI. The germline V and J ends were trimmed by 8 bases and 2 bases, with 12 bases remaining between them. CDR3 length: 13 amino acids. CDR3 nucleotides: TGTGCCAGCCAAATAAAGGGAAACACTGAAGCTTTCTTT. Amino acids: CASQIKGNTEAFF.

This clone is classed as medium-sized. The chain couples TRBV11-3 to TRBJ2-1; perhaps TRBD2 as D (6 bases). V was pared by 7 bases and J by 4 bases, with 20 bases between. Germline V CDR1 and CDR2: SGHNT, YENEEA. CDR3 length: 16 amino acids. The CDR3 loop reads CASTPTSDGGYNEQFF. The CDR3 coding sequence is TGTGCCAGCACTCCCACCTCGGACGGGGGTTACAATGAGCAGTTCTTC.

This clone is labeled as medium-sized. CDR3 residues: CASSSKWRGETQYF. In nucleotides, the CDR3 is TGTGCCAGCAGCTCCAAATGGAGGGGAGAGACCCAGTACTTC. The chain has TRBV11-3 and TRBJ2-5, with D perhaps matching TRBD2 (6 bases). V lost 4 bases, J lost 4 bases, and 13 bases lay in between. The length of the CDR3 is 14 residues. Germline V gene sequence: CDR1 SGHNT, CDR2 YENEEA.

V usage is TRBV18 and J usage is TRBJ2-3; D gene ambiguous. CDR1 and CDR2 (germline): KGHSH, LQKENI. The CDR3 totals 14 residues. Trimming took 1 base from V and 2 from J, leaving 7 bases between them. The CDR3 DNA reads TGTGCCAGCTCACCACGGCAGAACACAGATACGCAGTATTTT. The encoded protein is CASSPRQNTDTQYF.

This clone was seen only a few times. This rearrangement joins TRBV9 to TRBJ1-1; no clear D. Germline CDR1 is SGDLS and CDR2 is YYNGEE. With 2 bases removed from V and 2 bases from J, the gap between germline ends came to 10 bases. This CDR3 comprises 14 residues. CDR3 DNA sequence: TGTGCCAGCAGCGTTGAGGAGGGTAACACTGAAGCTTTCTTT. Residues: CASSVEEGNTEAFF.

This clone was counted a few times. This sequence joins TRBV7-5 and TRBJ2-7; TRBD2 is the table's D call, not checked against the DNA. TRBV7-5 is reported as a pseudogene. CDR3 size: 15 residues. The DNA for the CDR3 is TGTGCCAGCAGCTTACTTACTGTGAGCTCCTACGAGCAGTACTTC. Encoded protein: CASSLLTVSSYEQYF.